The rows below give T cell receptor beta chains drawn from one sample of a study of blood T cell repertoires in COVID-19. Sequencing was performed with immunoSEQ multiplex PCR; in TCRdb, only in-frame clones are kept and a portion is missing. Of 8,500 or so clones listed, about 80% are singletons. The sample comprised peripheral blood. Receptor source: a man between 65 and 79 years old with active COVID-19. Both conserved end residues are part of each CDR3. D genes are given only for firm matches. Where a row states a size, it is once, few, many or the class of an expanded clone; other rows omit it.

TRBJ2-7,NA,NA,TRBV5-5,CASRPGLPPPYEQYF,TGTGCCAGCAGACCTGGACTGCCCCCCCCGTACGAGCAGTACTTC
TRBJ2-2,NA,TRBD2,TRBV7-9,CASSTTSGRKYGELFF,TGTGCCAGCAGCACGACTAGCGGGAGGAAATACGGGGAGCTGTTTTTT
TRBJ1-2,NA,NA,TRBV5-6,CASSLERVYGYTF,TGTGCCAGCAGCTTGGAGAGGGTCTACGGCTACACCTTC
TRBJ2-2,few,NA,TRBV28,CASSLLSPGELFF,TGTGCCAGCAGTTTACTATCCCCCGGGGAGCTGTTTTTT
TRBJ2-2,NA,NA,TRBV12-3/TRBV12-4,CARQGDTGELFF,TGTGCCAGACAGGGCGACACCGGGGAGCTGTTTTTT
TRBJ2-7,few,TRBD1,TRBV7-8,CASSTLTGGAYEQYF,TGTGCCAGCAGCACACTGACAGGGGGCGCATACGAGCAGTACTTC
TRBJ1-3,NA,NA,TRBV6-5,CASRSRQRNTIYF,TGTGCCAGCAGGTCCCGACAGAGAAACACCATATATTTT
TRBJ2-5,NA,NA,TRBV11-2,CASSRSETQYF,TGTGCCAGCTCCCGTTCCGAGACCCAGTACTTC
TRBJ2-7,NA,TRBD2,TRBV4-2,CASSQVAGDYEQYF,TGTGCCAGCAGCCAAGTAGCGGGAGACTACGAGCAGTACTTC
TRBJ2-7,NA,TRBD2,TRBV20-1,CSASPTSGRLMGEQYF,TGCAGTGCTAGTCCGACTAGCGGGAGGCTGATGGGTGAGCAGTACTTC
TRBJ1-1,NA,TRBD1,TRBV20-1,CSASQGAGVFF,TGCAGTGCTTCTCAGGGGGCGGGAGTTTTCTTT
TRBJ2-1,NA,TRBD2,TRBV7-9,CASSSGVAGRIYNEQFF,TGTGCCAGCAGCTCCGGAGTAGCGGGGAGGATCTACAATGAGCAGTTCTTC
TRBJ1-1,NA,NA,TRBV15,CATSSRLQTGEAFF,TGTGCCACCAGCTCCCGACTCCAAACGGGTGAAGCTTTCTTT
TRBJ2-7,NA,NA,TRBV27,CASSATGPVYEQYF,TGTGCCAGCAGTGCGACAGGACCTGTTTACGAGCAGTACTTC
TRBJ1-2,NA,TRBD1,TRBV29-1,CSVEPPGQVYGYTF,TGCAGCGTTGAACCCCCGGGACAGGTGTATGGCTACACCTTC
TRBJ2-7,NA,NA,TRBV9,CASSVGANSYEQYF,TGTGCCAGCAGCGTTGGAGCCAACTCCTACGAGCAGTACTTC
TRBJ2-1,NA,NA,TRBV7-9,CASSLPPHEQFF,TGTGCCAGCAGCCTCCCCCCCCATGAGCAGTTCTTC
TRBJ2-3,NA,NA,TRBV20-1,CSASPAGQSGTDTQYF,TGCAGTGCTAGTCCCGCGGGACAGAGCGGCACAGATACGCAGTATTTT
TRBJ1-1,NA,NA,TRBV7-9,CASSLVGGGEPEAFF,TGTGCCAGCAGCTTAGTAGGAGGAGGGGAACCTGAAGCTTTCTTT
TRBJ2-3,few,NA,TRBV12-3/TRBV12-4,CASTQGGTDTQYF,TGTGCCAGTACTCAAGGGGGCACAGATACGCAGTATTTT
TRBJ2-3,NA,TRBD2,TRBV6-5,CASRLAGSTDTQYF,TGTGCCAGCAGATTAGCGGGGAGCACAGATACGCAGTATTTT
TRBJ2-7,NA,TRBD2,TRBV6-1,CASSAFRLAGAHEQYF,TGTGCCAGCAGTGCATTCCGACTAGCGGGAGCCCACGAGCAGTACTTC
TRBJ1-3,NA,TRBD1,TRBV6-5,CASRNDRALGGTIYF,TGTGCCAGCAGAAACGACAGGGCCCTGGGCGGGACCATATATTTT
TRBJ2-7,few,TRBD2,TRBV19,CASSRGLAGAPYEQYF,TGTGCCAGTAGCCGAGGACTAGCGGGAGCTCCCTACGAGCAGTACTTC
TRBJ2-3,NA,TRBD2,TRBV2,CASSVSTSGRDTQYF,TGTGCCAGCAGTGTTTCGACTAGCGGGAGAGATACGCAGTATTTT
TRBJ2-1,few,NA,TRBV5-1,CASSLSLQSYNEQFF,TGCGCCAGCAGCTTGAGTTTGCAGTCCTACAATGAGCAGTTCTTC
TRBJ1-6,NA,TRBD1,TRBV30,CAWNPGQGNSPLHF,TGTGCCTGGAATCCGGGACAGGGGAATTCACCCCTCCACTTT
TRBJ1-4,few,NA,TRBV12-5,CASGFQMTVRNEKLFF,TGTGCTAGTGGTTTCCAAATGACAGTCCGCAATGAAAAACTGTTTTTT
TRBJ2-5,NA,TRBD2,TRBV7-2,CASRRRPSGTGSGSETQYF,TGTGCCAGCAGACGAAGGCCTAGCGGGACGGGTTCAGGGTCAGAGACCCAGTACTTC
TRBJ1-4,NA,TRBD1,TRBV18,CASSLSTGGKEKLFF,TGTGCCAGCTCCCTATCTACAGGGGGCAAAGAAAAACTGTTTTTT
TRBJ2-7,NA,NA,TRBV21-1,CASINLRGYEQYF,TGTGCCAGTATTAATCTCAGGGGGTATGAGCAGTACTTC
TRBJ1-4,NA,NA,TRBV11-2,CASSFNRANEKLFF,TGTGCCAGCAGCTTCAACAGGGCTAATGAAAAACTGTTTTTT
TRBJ1-5,NA,NA,TRBV19,CASSPIGGQPQHF,TGTGCCAGTAGTCCGATAGGGGGACAGCCCCAGCATTTT
TRBJ2-7,NA,TRBD2,TRBV10-1,CASSLGVAGREQYF,TGCGCCAGCAGTTTAGGAGTAGCGGGCCGCGAGCAGTACTTC
TRBJ1-5,NA,NA,TRBV27,CASSLFGTTRFSNQPQHF,TGTGCCAGCAGTTTATTCGGGACAACCCGATTCAGCAATCAGCCCCAGCATTTT
TRBJ2-1,few,TRBD2,TRBV11-3,CASSRLAGSYNEQFF,TGTGCCAGCAGCAGACTAGCGGGATCCTACAATGAGCAGTTCTTC
TRBJ2-7,NA,NA,TRBV24-1,CATSDPARGGNEQYF,TGTGCCACCAGTGACCCCGCAAGGGGGGGAAACGAGCAGTACTTC
TRBJ2-7,once,TRBD1,TRBV6-6,CASSDRQGTYEQYF,TGTGCCAGCAGTGACAGACAGGGTACCTACGAGCAGTACTTC
TRBJ1-2,NA,TRBD1,TRBV28,CASSFPRGGQGYGYTF,TGTGCCAGCAGTTTCCCGAGGGGCGGACAGGGATATGGCTACACCTTC
TRBJ2-5,NA,TRBD1,TRBV7-9,CASSPRAGGAGETQYF,TGTGCCAGCTCCCCGCGGGCAGGGGGCGCCGGGGAGACCCAGTACTTC
TRBJ1-1,NA,NA,TRBV3-1/TRBV3-2,CASTRTSNTEAFF,TGTGCCAGCACCCGGACAAGTAACACTGAAGCTTTCTTT
TRBJ2-2,NA,NA,TRBV7-2,CASSFQRTNTGELFF,TGTGCCAGCAGCTTTCAGCGGACGAACACCGGGGAGCTGTTTTTT
TRBJ2-1,NA,TRBD2,TRBV12-5,CASGSTSGRANEQFF,TGTGCTAGTGGGTCGACTAGCGGGAGGGCCAATGAGCAGTTCTTC
TRBJ2-7,NA,NA,TRBV27,CASSFGDSTYEQYF,TGTGCCAGCAGTTTCGGAGACAGCACCTACGAGCAGTACTTC
TRBJ1-4,NA,TRBD1,TRBV2,CASMLSGGNEKLFF,TGTGCCAGCATGTTGTCAGGGGGTAATGAAAAACTGTTTTTT
TRBJ1-3,NA,NA,TRBV24-1,CATQFGQCPVRNTIYF,TGTGCCACTCAGTTCGGACAGTGTCCCGTACGGAACACCATATATTTT
TRBJ2-7,NA,TRBD1,TRBV5-4,CASSGGLRGTGHYEQYF,TGTGCCAGCAGCGGCGGCCTCCGCGGGACAGGGCATTACGAGCAGTACTTC
TRBJ2-6,NA,NA,TRBV3-1/TRBV3-2,CASSQGRAGANVLTF,TGTGCCAGCAGCCAAGGCAGGGCTGGGGCCAACGTCCTGACTTTC
TRBJ2-3,NA,NA,TRBV11-2,CASSLIRISTDTQYF,TGTGCCAGCAGCTTAATTCGTATCAGCACAGATACGCAGTATTTT
TRBJ2-7,NA,TRBD2,TRBV11-2,CASSPPSSGRFYEQYF,TGTGCCAGCAGCCCCCCGAGTAGCGGGAGGTTCTACGAGCAGTACTTC
TRBJ2-4,NA,NA,TRBV27,CASSPLAKNIQYF,TGTGCCAGCAGTCCCTTGGCCAAAAACATTCAGTACTTC
TRBJ2-7,few,TRBD1,TRBV27,CASSFNRGYEQYF,TGTGCCAGCAGTTTTAACAGGGGCTACGAGCAGTACTTC
TRBJ2-5,NA,TRBD1,TRBV12-3/TRBV12-4,CASSGQVKETQYF,TGTGCCAGCAGCGGACAGGTTAAAGAGACCCAGTACTTC
TRBJ2-2,NA,TRBD1,TRBV15,CATSLGQWDTGELFF,TGTGCCACCAGCCTGGGACAGTGGGACACCGGGGAGCTGTTTTTT
TRBJ1-6,NA,TRBD1,TRBV19,CASSTDRGNSPLHF,TGTGCCAGTAGTACTGACAGGGGAAATTCACCCCTCCACTTT
TRBJ2-2,once,NA,TRBV9,CASSVDYYTGELFF,TGTGCCAGCAGCGTAGACTATTACACCGGGGAGCTGTTTTTT
TRBJ2-5,NA,NA,TRBV10-1,CARPTRPHQETQYF,TGCGCCAGACCGACTAGGCCACACCAAGAGACCCAGTACTTC